Below are 19 T cell receptor beta chains sequenced from a single sample in a study of blood T cells in healthy people across ages. The use of a sample-barcoded 5' primer and a J-beta primer mix characterized a second PCR of roughly 6 to 11 cycles. One entry per CDR3 protein, called by TCRdb with MiXCR from the 5' RACE reads. The sample shows 1.5 million to 1.8 million distinct CDR3 sequences, roughly 43% of them seen only once. The sample taken for sequencing was blood. The receptors were sampled from a young woman in good health.

There are a few counts of this clonotype. The chain combines TRBV5-5 with TRBJ2-3; perhaps TRBD2 as D (6 bases). The length of the CDR3 is 15 residues. Per germline, CDR1 SGHKS and CDR2 YYEKEE (reference sequence). The V end lost 1 base, the J end lost 4 bases, and 13 bases lay between the germline ends. The CDR3 DNA follows: TGTGCCAGCAGCTTGTCGGGAGAAGGGGCAGATACGCAGTATTTT. This codes for CASSLSGEGADTQYF.

The chain links TRBV4-3 to TRBJ2-1; 10 bases fit TRBD2. The J call is in doubt because the DNA end fits TRBJ2-7 better. The germline CDR1 and CDR2 sequences are LGHNA and YSLEER. This CDR3 comprises 18 residues. Written as DNA, the CDR3 is TGCGCCAGCAGCCAATTAGCTCCCCCTAGCGGGAGCACCAATGAGCAGTACTTC. It yields the protein CASSQLAPPSGSTNEQYF.

This clonotype was observed a few times. The rearrangement joins TRBV12-3 or TRBV12-4 to TRBJ1-5, with 8 bases that match TRBD1. The CDR3 loop spans 14 amino acids. J lost 9 bases, V lost 3 bases, and 7 bases had no gene match. CDR3 sequence reads: CASSLTGDPGPQHF. CDR3 DNA sequence: TGTGCCAGCAGTTTGACAGGGGATCCGGGGCCCCAGCATTTT.

This chain links TRBV5-1 with TRBJ2-1; 14 bases fit TRBD2. The germline V gene has CDR1 SGHRS and CDR2 YFSETQ. The CDR3 spans 17 residues. V lost 4 bases and J lost 7; bases outside the gene matches: 10. The DNA for the CDR3 is TGCGCCAGCAGCATCCTGGCCGGGACTAGCGGGAGTAATGAGCAGTTCTTC. Translated: CASSILAGTSGSNEQFF. Variable domain in full (rest from reference TRBV5-1 and TRBJ2-1): KAGVTQTPRYLIKTRGQQVTLSCSPISGHRSVSWYQQTPGQGLQFLFEYFSETQRNKGNFPGRFSGRQFSNSRSEMNVSTLELGDSALYLCASSILAGTSGSNEQFFGPGTRLTVL.

The rearrangement joins TRBV2 to TRBJ1-2, with D possibly TRBD1 on 6 matching bases. Between the trimmed V and J ends, which lost 3 bases and 7 bases, there was a span of 12 bases. Germline CDR1 and CDR2: SNHLY and FYNNEI. The CDR3 contains 13 residues. The CDR3 loop is CASSEYEGGGYTF. CDR3 DNA: TGTGCCAGCAGTGAGTATGAAGGGGGTGGCTACACCTTC. The whole variable domain, remainder taken from reference TRBV2 and TRBJ1-2, is EPEVTQTPSHQVTQMGQEVILRCVPISNHLYFYWYRQILGQKVEFLVSFYNNEISEKSEIFDDQFSVERPDGSNFTLKIRSTKLEDSAMYFCASSEYEGGGYTFGSGTRLTVV.

The V gene is TRBV29-1, the J gene TRBJ2-2; no clear D gene. The V and J ends lost 4 bases and 0 bases respectively, with 9 bases between them. The CDR3 is 14 amino acids. Germline CDR1 reads SQVTM; CDR2 reads ANQGSEA. CDR3 in amino acids: CSVGPSANTGELFF. The CDR3 DNA is TGCAGCGTTGGACCTAGTGCGAACACCGGGGAGCTGTTTTTT.

The chain links TRBV29-1 to TRBJ2-5, with 7 bases fitting TRBD2. The CDR3 sequence is 14 residues long. Trimming at V came to 6 bases and at J to 2 bases, leaving 9 bases not matched to a gene. Germline-derived CDR1 and CDR2 are SQVTM and ANQGSEA. CDR3 protein: CSVRDGGMQETQYF. Written as DNA, the CDR3 is TGCAGCGTGAGGGACGGGGGGATGCAAGAGACCCAGTACTTC.

This clonotype was counted between two and nine times. This chain uses TRBV7-2 with TRBJ2-1, with TRBD2 matching 9 bases. The germline V gene has CDR1 SGHTA and CDR2 FQGNSA. V shed 3 bases and J 0 bases; nucleotides not matched to a gene: 9. This CDR3 is 18 amino acids long. The CDR3 reads CASSFGLAGDNSYNEQFF. The CDR3, as DNA: TGTGCCAGCAGCTTCGGGTTAGCGGGAGATAACTCCTACAATGAGCAGTTCTTC. Looking up the rest from reference TRBV7-2 and TRBJ2-1 gives the full variable domain: GAGVSQSPSNKVTEKGKDVELRCDPISGHTALYWYRQSLGQGLEFLIYFQGNSAPDKSGLPSDRFSAERTGGSVSTLTIQRTQQEDSAVYLCASSFGLAGDNSYNEQFFGPGTRLTVL.

The chain recombines TRBV6-2 or TRBV6-3 with TRBJ2-1; D not certain. Deletions cut 0 bases from V and 3 bases from J, with 9 bases between. The germline CDR1 and CDR2 sequences are MNHEY and SVGEGT. The CDR3 has 15 amino acids. The CDR3 bases are TGTGCCAGCAGTTACTCGGAACACCGCTACAATGAGCAGTTCTTC. It specifies CASSYSEHRYNEQFF.

The DNA for the CDR3 is TGCAGTGCTAGAAGGGGTGAGGTAGCGGGGGGGCCCGAGCAGTACTTC. Translation: CSARRGEVAGGPEQYF. The J gene is TRBJ2-7, the V gene TRBV20-1; 11 nucleotides align to TRBD2. CDR1 DFQATT and CDR2 SNEGSKA come from the germline V gene (reference sequence). The CDR3 runs to 16 residues. Trimming at V came to 2 bases and at J to 6 bases, leaving 12 bases not matched to a gene.

The V call is TRBV20-1, the J call TRBJ2-1; no reliable D call. This CDR3 region has 13 residues. Trimming removed 5 bases from V and 5 bases from J, with 13 bases in between. Germline V CDR1 and CDR2: DFQATT, SNEGSKA (reference sequence). The CDR3 region is CSACPHTNNEQFF. The CDR3 DNA sequence: TGCAGTGCTTGTCCCCACACTAACAATGAGCAGTTCTTC.

The chain joins TRBV20-1 to TRBJ1-1; D not resolved. CDR3 length equals 8 residues. Deletions cut 6 bases from V and 10 bases from J, with 6 bases between. Germline V gene sequence: CDR1 DFQATT, CDR2 SNEGSKA (reference sequence). The CDR3: CSAEGAFF. The CDR3, as DNA: TGCAGTGCAGAGGGAGCTTTCTTT.

V and J are TRBV4-1 and TRBJ1-1, with no clear D. The CDR3 extends over 14 amino acids. Germline V gene data show CDR1 as MGHRA and CDR2 as YSYEKL. Trimming took off 1 base at V and 0 bases at J, with 6 bases between the two ends. The CDR3 DNA is TGCGCCAGCAGCCAAGCTACCTTGAACACTGAAGCTTTCTTT. Amino acids: CASSQATLNTEAFF.

The rearrangement uses TRBV27 and TRBJ2-7; 10 nucleotides match TRBD2. V lost 5 bases and J lost 2; bases outside the gene matches: 18. CDR1 is MNHEY, CDR2 SMNVEV, per germline (reference sequence). The CDR3 consists of 19 residues. The DNA for the CDR3 is TGTGCCAGCAGTCCCATTCTTGGCACTTTAAGCGGGAGGGCCTACGAGCAGTACTTC. This translates into CASSPILGTLSGRAYEQYF.

This clonotype was counted a few times. This CDR3 reads CASSPQDRDDGYTF. Here the CDR3 DNA reads TGTGCCAGCAGCCCTCAGGACAGGGACGATGGCTACACCTTC. The V and J genes are TRBV4-2 and TRBJ1-2; 8 bases are shared with TRBD1. The J segment lost 6 bases and the V segment lost 4 bases, leaving 7 bases of the junction unmatched. This CDR3 region has 14 residues. Germline V gives CDR1 LGHNA, CDR2 YNFKEQ.

This clonotype was observed a handful of times. The rearrangement links TRBV10-3 to TRBJ2-5, with TRBD2 matching 13 bases. Per germline, CDR1 ENHRY and CDR2 SYGVKD. J gave up 0 bases and V 7 bases, and 8 bases lay outside the gene matches. This CDR3 contains 17 residues. This CDR3 is CAINSGLAGAHQETQYF. The CDR3 nucleotides read TGTGCCATCAACTCCGGACTAGCGGGGGCACACCAAGAGACCCAGTACTTC.

This clonotype was seen a handful of times. The chain couples TRBV13 to TRBJ2-1, with 8 bases fitting TRBD2. The V and J ends lost 2 bases and 7 bases, in that order; junction bases with no gene match: 7. In germline, CDR1 is PRHDT, CDR2 FYEKMQ (reference sequence). This CDR3 region has 15 residues. For the CDR3, the DNA is TGTGCCAGCAGCTTACCGGGAGGGTTCCATAATGAGCAGTTCTTC. It encodes CASSLPGGFHNEQFF.

The chain uses TRBV6-2 or TRBV6-3 and TRBJ1-1; possible D gene TRBD1, 6 bases. Trimming took off 6 bases at V and 4 bases at J, with 15 bases between the two ends. CDR1 is MNHEY, CDR2 SVGEGT, per germline. The CDR3 runs 14 residues. The CDR3 DNA reads TGTGCCAGCAGCGAACAGGGCGGTAGCACTGAAGCTTTCTTT. Residues: CASSEQGGSTEAFF.

This clonotype has only a few counts. V usage is TRBV12-3 or TRBV12-4 and J usage is TRBJ1-4; perhaps TRBD1 as D (6 bases). The V and J ends lost 9 bases and 6 bases respectively, with 17 bases between them. CDR3 length: 14 amino acids. CDR3 sequence (DNA): TGTGCCAGTCCTGGGCGGGGACATCATGAAAAACTGTTTTTT. This codes for CASPGRGHHEKLFF.